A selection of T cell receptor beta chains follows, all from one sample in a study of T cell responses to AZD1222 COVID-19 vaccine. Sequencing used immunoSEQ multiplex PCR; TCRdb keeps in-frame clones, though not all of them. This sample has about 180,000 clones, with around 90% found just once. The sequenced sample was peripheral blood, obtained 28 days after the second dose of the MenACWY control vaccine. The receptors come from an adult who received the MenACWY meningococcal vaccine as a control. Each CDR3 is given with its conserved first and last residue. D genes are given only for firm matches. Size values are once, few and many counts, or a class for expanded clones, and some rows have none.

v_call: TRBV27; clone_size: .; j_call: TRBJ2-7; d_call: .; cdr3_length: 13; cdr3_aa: CASSLGNSYEQYF; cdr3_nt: TGTGCCAGCAGTTTAGGGAACAGCTACGAGCAGTACTTC
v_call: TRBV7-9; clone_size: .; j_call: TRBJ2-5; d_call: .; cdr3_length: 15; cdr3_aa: CASSLARGSQETQYF; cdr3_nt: TGTGCCAGCAGCTTAGCCAGGGGAAGCCAAGAGACCCAGTACTTC
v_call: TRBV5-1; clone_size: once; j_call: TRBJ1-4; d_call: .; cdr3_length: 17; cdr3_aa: CASSLERFGESDEKLFF; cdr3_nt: TGCGCCAGCAGCTTGGAGAGGTTCGGAGAGTCCGATGAAAAACTGTTTTTT
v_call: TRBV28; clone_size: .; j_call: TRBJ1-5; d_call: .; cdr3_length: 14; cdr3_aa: CASTIYSYNQPQHF; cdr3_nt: TGTGCCAGCACTATTTACAGCTACAATCAGCCCCAGCATTTT
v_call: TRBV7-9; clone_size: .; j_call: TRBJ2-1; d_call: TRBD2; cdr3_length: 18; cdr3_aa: CASSLRGGFTSGYNEQFF; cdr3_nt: TGTGCCAGCAGCTTAAGAGGCGGGTTCACTAGCGGATACAATGAGCAGTTCTTC
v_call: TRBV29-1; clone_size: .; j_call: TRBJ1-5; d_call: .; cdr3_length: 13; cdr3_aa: CSVSRDAEQPQHF; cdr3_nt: TGCAGCGTTTCCCGGGACGCCGAACAGCCCCAGCATTTT
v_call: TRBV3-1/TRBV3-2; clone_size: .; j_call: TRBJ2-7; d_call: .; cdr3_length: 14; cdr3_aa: CASSHGSGHYEQYF; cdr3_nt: TGTGCCAGCAGCCATGGGAGCGGCCACTACGAGCAGTACTTC
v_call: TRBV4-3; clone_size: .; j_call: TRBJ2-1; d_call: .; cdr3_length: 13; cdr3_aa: CASSRKGRGEQFF; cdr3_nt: TGCGCCAGCAGCCGGAAGGGGCGCGGGGAGCAGTTCTTC
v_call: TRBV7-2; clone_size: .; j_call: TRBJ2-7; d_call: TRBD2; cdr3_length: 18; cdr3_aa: CASSSKGVTGTSGYEQYF; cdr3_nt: TGTGCCAGCAGTTCGAAGGGGGTAACCGGGACTAGCGGCTACGAGCAGTACTTC
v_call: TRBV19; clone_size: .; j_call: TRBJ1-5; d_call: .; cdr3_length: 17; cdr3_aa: CASSPRGGQGSNQPQHF; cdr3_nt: TGTGCCAGTAGTCCCCGCGGCGGGCAGGGAAGCAATCAGCCCCAGCATTTT
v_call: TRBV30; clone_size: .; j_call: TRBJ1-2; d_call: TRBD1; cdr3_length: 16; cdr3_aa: CAWSSPHRGLFYGYTF; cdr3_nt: TGTGCCTGGAGTTCTCCCCACAGGGGCCTATTCTATGGCTACACCTTC
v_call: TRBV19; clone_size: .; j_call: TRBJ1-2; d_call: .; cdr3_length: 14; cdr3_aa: CASSINRVNYGYTF; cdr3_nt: TGTGCCAGTAGTATCAACAGGGTTAACTATGGCTACACCTTC
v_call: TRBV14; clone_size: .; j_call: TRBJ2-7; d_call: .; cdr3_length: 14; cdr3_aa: CASSRGYTVYEQYF; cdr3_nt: TGTGCCAGCAGCCGCGGGTACACCGTCTACGAGCAGTACTTC
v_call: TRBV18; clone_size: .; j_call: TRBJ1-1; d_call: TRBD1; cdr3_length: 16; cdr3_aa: CASSPTRTGKSTEAFF; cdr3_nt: TGTGCCAGCTCACCAACCCGGACAGGGAAATCTACTGAAGCTTTCTTT
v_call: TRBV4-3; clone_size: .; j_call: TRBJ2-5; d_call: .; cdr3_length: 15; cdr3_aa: CASSQAGHTQETQYF; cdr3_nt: TGCGCCAGCAGCCAGGCGGGACACACGCAAGAGACCCAGTACTTC
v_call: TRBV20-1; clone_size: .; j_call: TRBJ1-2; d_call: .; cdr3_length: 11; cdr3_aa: CSAGSNYGYTF; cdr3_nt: TGCAGTGCTGGGTCTAACTATGGCTACACCTTC
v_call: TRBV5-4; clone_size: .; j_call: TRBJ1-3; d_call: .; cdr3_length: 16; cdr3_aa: CASSLGSRGAGNTIYF; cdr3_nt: TGTGCCAGCAGCTTGGGTAGTCGAGGGGCAGGAAACACCATATATTTT
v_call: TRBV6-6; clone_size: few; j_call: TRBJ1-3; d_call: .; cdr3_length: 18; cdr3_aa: CASSPHGDTLSSGNTIYF; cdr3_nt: TGTGCCAGCAGTCCCCACGGGGACACCCTTTCCTCTGGAAACACCATATATTTT
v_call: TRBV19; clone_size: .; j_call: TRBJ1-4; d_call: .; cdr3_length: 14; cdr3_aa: CASSISGHNEKLFF; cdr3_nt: TGTGCCAGTAGTATAAGCGGCCATAATGAAAAACTGTTTTTT